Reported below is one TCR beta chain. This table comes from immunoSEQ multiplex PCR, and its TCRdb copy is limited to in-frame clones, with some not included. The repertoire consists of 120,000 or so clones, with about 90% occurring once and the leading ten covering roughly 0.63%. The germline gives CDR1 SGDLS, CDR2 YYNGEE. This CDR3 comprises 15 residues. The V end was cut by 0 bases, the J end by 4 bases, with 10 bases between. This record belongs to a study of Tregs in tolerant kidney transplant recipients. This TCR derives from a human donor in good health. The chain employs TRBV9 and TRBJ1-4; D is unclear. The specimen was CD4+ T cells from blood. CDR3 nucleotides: TGTGCCAGCAGCGTAGATCTGGCGGGTAATGAAAAACTGTTTTTT. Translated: CASSVDLAGNEKLFF.